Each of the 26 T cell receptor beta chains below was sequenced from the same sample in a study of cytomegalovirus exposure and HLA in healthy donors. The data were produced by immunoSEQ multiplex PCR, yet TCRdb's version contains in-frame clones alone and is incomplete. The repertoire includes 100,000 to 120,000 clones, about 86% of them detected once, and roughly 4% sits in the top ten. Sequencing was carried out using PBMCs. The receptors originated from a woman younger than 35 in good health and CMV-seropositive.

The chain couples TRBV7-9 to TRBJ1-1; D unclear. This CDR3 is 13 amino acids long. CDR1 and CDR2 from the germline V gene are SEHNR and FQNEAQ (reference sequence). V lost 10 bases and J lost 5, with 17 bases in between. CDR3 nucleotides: TGTGCCATCGCTACGGGTGTAAGGACTGAAGCTTTCTTT. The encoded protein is CAIATGVRTEAFF.

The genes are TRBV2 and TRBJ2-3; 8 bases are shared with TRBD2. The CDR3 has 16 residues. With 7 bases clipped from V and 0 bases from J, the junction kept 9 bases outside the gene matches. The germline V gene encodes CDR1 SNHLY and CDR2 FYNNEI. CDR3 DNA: TGTGCCAGCAAGGTCTTAGCGGGAAGTAGCACAGATACGCAGTATTTT. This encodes CASKVLAGSSTDTQYF.

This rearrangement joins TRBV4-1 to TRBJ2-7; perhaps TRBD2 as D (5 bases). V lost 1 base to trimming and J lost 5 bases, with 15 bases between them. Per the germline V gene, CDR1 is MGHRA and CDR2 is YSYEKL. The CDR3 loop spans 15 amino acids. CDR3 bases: TGCGCCAGCAGCCAAGTGTATGGTAGCGTAAACGAGCAGTACTTC. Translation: CASSQVYGSVNEQYF.

The CDR3 protein is CASSLWHTSGDEQFF. The CDR3 DNA sequence: TGTGCCAGCAGCTTGTGGCATACGAGCGGGGATGAGCAGTTCTTC. This rearrangement joins TRBV5-5 to TRBJ2-1; TRBD2 agrees at 7 bases. The CDR3 sequence is 15 residues long. After removal of 1 base from V and 8 bases from J, the junction contained 9 bases not matched to a gene. The germline CDR1 and CDR2 sequences are SGHKS and YYEKEE (reference sequence).

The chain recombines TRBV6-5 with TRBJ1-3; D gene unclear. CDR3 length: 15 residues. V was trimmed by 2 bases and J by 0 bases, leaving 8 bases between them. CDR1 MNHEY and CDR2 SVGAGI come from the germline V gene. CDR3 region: CASSYEPSSGNTIYF. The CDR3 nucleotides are TGTGCCAGCAGTTACGAGCCTTCCTCTGGAAACACCATATATTTT.

CDR3 sequence reads: CATGTGFDGYTF. In DNA form, the CDR3 reads TGTGCCACCGGGACAGGGTTCGATGGCTACACCTTC. The rearrangement joins TRBV2 to TRBJ1-2; 9 bases map to TRBD1. CDR1 and CDR2 (germline): SNHLY, FYNNEI. Germline trimming cut 10 bases from V and 6 bases from J; bases unmatched to any gene: 6. The CDR3 contains 12 residues.

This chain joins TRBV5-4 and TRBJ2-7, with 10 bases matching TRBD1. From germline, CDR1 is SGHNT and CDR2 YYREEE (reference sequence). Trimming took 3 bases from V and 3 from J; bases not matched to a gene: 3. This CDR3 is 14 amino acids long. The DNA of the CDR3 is TGTGCCAGCAGCTATGGACAGGGGGGCTACGAGCAGTACTTC. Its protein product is CASSYGQGGYEQYF.

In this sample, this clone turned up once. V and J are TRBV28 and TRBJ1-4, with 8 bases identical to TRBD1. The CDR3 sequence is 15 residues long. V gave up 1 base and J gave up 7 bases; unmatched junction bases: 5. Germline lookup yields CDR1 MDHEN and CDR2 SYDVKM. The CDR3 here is CASSLLDRDAEKLFF. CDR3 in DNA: TGTGCCAGCAGTTTATTGGACAGGGATGCTGAAAAACTGTTTTTT. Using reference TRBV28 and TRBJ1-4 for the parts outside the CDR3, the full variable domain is DVKVTQSSRYLVKRTGEKVFLECVQDMDHENMFWYRQDPGLGLRLIYFSYDVKMKEKGDIPEGYSVSREKKERFSLILESASTNQTSMYLCASSLLDRDAEKLFFGSGTQLSVL.

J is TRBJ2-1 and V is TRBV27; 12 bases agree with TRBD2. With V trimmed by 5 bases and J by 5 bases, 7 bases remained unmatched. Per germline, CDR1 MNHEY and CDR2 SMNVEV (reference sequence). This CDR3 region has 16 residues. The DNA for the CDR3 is TGTGCCAGCAGTCCCCGGTGGACTAGCGGGAACAATGAGCAGTTCTTC. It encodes CASSPRWTSGNNEQFF.

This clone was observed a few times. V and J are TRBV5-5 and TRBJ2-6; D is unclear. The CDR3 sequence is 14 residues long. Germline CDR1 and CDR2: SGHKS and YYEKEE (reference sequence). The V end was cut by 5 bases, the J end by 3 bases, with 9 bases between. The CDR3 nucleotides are TGTGCCAGCAGTGATGCGAATGGGGCCAACGTCCTGACTTTC. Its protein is CASSDANGANVLTF.

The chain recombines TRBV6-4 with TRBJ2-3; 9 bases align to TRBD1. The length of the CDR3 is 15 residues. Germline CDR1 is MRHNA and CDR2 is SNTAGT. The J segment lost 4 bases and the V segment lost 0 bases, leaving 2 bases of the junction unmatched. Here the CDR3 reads CASSDSGTGSDTQYF. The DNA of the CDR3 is TGTGCCAGCAGTGACTCTGGGACAGGGTCAGATACGCAGTATTTT.

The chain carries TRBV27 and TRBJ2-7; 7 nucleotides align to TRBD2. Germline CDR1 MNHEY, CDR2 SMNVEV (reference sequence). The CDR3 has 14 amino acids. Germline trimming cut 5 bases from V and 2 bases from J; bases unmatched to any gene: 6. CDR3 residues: CASSPMGGAYEQYF. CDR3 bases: TGTGCCAGCAGTCCCATGGGGGGGGCCTACGAGCAGTACTTC.

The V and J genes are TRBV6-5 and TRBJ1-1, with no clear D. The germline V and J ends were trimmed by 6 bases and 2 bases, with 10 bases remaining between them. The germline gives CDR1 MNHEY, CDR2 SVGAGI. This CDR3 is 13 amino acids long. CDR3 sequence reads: CASSWGGNTEAFF. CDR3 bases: TGTGCCAGCAGCTGGGGAGGAAACACTGAAGCTTTCTTT.

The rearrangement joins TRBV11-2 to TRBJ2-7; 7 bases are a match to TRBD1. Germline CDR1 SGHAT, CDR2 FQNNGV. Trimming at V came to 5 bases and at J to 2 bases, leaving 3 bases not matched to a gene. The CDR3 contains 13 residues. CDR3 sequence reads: CASSVGQAYEQYF. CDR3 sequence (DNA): TGTGCCAGCAGCGTCGGACAGGCCTACGAGCAGTACTTC.

CDR3 nucleotides: TGCGCCAGCAGTGAGGACGGGAGGACCCCCTACAATGAGCAGTTCTTC. Encoded protein: CASSEDGRTPYNEQFF. The J gene is TRBJ2-1, the V gene TRBV10-2; TRBD2 matches 7 bases. There are 16 residues in the CDR3. The germline CDR1 and CDR2 sequences are WSHSY and SAAADI. The junction had 6 bases not matched to a gene; V was cut back by 2 bases and J by 2 bases.

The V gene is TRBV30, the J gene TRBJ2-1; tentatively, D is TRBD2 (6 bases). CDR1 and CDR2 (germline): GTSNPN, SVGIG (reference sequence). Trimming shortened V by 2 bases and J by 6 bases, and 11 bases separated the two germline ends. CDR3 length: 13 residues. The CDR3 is CAWSQSAGNEQFF. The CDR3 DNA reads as TGTGCCTGGAGTCAGTCAGCGGGCAATGAGCAGTTCTTC.

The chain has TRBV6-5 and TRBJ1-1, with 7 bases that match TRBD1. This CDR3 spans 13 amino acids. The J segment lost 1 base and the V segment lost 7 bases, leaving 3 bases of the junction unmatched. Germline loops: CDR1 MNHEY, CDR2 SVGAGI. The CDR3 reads CASTWDRNTEAFF. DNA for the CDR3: TGTGCCAGCACATGGGACAGGAACACTGAAGCTTTCTTT.

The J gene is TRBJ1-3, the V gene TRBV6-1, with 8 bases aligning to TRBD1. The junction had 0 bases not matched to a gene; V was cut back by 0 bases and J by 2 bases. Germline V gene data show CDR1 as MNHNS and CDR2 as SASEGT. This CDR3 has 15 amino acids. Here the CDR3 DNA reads TGTGCCAGCAGTGAAGCGGGACAGGCTGGAAACACCATATATTTT. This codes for CASSEAGQAGNTIYF.

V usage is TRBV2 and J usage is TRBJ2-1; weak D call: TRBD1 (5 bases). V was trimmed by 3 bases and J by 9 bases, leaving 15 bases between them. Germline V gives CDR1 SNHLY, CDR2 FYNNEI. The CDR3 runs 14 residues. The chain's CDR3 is CASSEQGRGVEQFF. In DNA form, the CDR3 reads TGTGCCAGCAGTGAGCAGGGAAGGGGTGTTGAGCAGTTCTTC.

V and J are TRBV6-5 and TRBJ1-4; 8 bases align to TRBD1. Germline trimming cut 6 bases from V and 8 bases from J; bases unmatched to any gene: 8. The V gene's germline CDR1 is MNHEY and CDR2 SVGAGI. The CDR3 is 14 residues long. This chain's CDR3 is CASSPDRAGEKLFF. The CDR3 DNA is TGTGCCAGCAGCCCGGACAGGGCAGGAGAAAAACTGTTTTTT.

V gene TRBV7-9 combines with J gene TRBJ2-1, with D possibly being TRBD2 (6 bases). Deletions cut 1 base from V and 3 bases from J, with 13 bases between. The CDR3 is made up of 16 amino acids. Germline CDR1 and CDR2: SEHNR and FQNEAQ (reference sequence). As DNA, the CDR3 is TGTGCCAGCAGCTTAGTCGTGGCGGGGTTCTACAATGAGCAGTTCTTC. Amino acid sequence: CASSLVVAGFYNEQFF. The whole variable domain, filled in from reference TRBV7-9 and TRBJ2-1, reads DTGVSQNPRHKITKRGQNVTFRCDPISEHNRLYWYRQTLGQGPEFLTYFQNEAQLEKSRLLSDRFSAERPKGSFSTLEIQRTEQGDSAMYLCASSLVVAGFYNEQFFGPGTRLTVL.

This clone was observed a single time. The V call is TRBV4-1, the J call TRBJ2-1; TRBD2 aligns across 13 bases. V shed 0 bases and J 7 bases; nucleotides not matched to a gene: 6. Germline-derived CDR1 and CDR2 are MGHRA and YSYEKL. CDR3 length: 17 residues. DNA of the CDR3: TGCGCCAGCAGCCAAGATAAGGGGACTAGCGGGGTTAATGAGCAGTTCTTC. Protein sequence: CASSQDKGTSGVNEQFF.

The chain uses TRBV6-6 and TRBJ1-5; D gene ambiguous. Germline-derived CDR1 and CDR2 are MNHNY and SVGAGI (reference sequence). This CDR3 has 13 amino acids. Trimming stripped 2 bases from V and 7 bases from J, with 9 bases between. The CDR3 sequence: CASSYEAYQPQHF. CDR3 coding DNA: TGTGCCAGCAGTTACGAGGCGTACCAGCCCCAGCATTTT.

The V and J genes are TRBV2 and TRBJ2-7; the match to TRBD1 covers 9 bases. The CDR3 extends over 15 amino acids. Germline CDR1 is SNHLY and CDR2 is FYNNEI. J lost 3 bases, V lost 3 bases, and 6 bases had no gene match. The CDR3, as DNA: TGTGCCAGCAGTGATTCGACAGGGGGATACTACGAGCAGTACTTC. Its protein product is CASSDSTGGYYEQYF.

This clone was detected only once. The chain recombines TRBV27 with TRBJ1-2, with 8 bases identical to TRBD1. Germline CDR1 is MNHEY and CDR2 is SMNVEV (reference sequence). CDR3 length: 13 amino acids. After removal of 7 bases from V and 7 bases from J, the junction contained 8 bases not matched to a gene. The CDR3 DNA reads TGTGCCAGCACCGAAACAGGGGGAGTTGGCTACACCTTC. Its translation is CASTETGGVGYTF.

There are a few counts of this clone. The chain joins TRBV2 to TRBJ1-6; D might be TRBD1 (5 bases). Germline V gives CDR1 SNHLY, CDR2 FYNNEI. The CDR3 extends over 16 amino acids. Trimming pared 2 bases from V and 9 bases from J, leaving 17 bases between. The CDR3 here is CASSETGQELFSPLHF. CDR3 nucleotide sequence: TGTGCCAGCAGTGAAACAGGCCAGGAACTCTTTTCACCCCTCCACTTT.